A selection of T cell receptor beta chains follows, all from one sample in a study of shared clonotypes between healthy human individuals. Assay: immunoSEQ multiplex PCR; the TCRdb copy retains only in-frame clones and omits some. This sample has 1.5 million to 2.5 million clones, with less than 95% found just once. Sequencing was performed on naive CD8+ T cells sorted from blood. All receptors derive from a young man in good health. The CDR3 runs from the conserved cysteine through the conserved F or W. The D gene is left open where the match is weak. Not all rows give a size; the values are once, few, many and, for expanded clones, a class.

j_call	clone_size	v_call	d_call	cdr3_aa	cdr3_nt
TRBJ2-7	once	TRBV5-4	TRBD1	CASSNGQGGMYEQYF	TGTGCCAGCAGCAACGGACAGGGGGGCATGTACGAGCAGTACTTC
TRBJ2-7	-	TRBV28	TRBD2	CASSLKMGSGGEGYEQYF	TGTGCCAGCAGTCTAAAAATGGGTAGCGGGGGGGAAGGCTACGAGCAGTACTTC
TRBJ1-1	once	TRBV27	-	CASSLSRPGDTEAFF	TGTGCCAGCAGTTTATCGAGACCAGGGGACACTGAAGCTTTCTTT
TRBJ2-2	-	TRBV5-1	TRBD2	CASSSGLAGVGAGELFF	TGCGCCAGCAGCTCGGGACTAGCGGGAGTTGGGGCCGGGGAGCTGTTTTTT
TRBJ2-1	-	TRBV4-1	-	CASSQAKLANEQFF	TGCGCCAGCAGCCAAGCAAAACTGGCCAATGAGCAGTTCTTC
TRBJ2-5	once	TRBV10-1	TRBD2	CASSPGLAETQYF	TGCGCCAGCAGTCCGGGACTAGCGGAGACCCAGTACTTC
TRBJ2-3	-	TRBV2	-	CASSDSGGADTQYF	TGTGCCAGCAGTGATTCGGGCGGGGCAGATACGCAGTATTTT
TRBJ2-7	-	TRBV6-1	-	CASRTRDDWDSEQYF	TGTGCCAGCAGGACCAGGGACGACTGGGATTCCGAGCAGTACTTC
TRBJ2-3	once	TRBV4-1	-	CATRGEFTDTQYF	TGCGCCACCAGGGGAGAGTTCACAGATACGCAGTATTTT
TRBJ2-7	once	TRBV7-6	-	CASSPGFAYEQYF	TGTGCCAGCAGCCCAGGGTTTGCCTACGAGCAGTACTTC
TRBJ1-4	-	TRBV2	TRBD1	CASSHQGGQATNEKLFF	TGTGCCAGCAGTCACCAAGGGGGCCAGGCAACTAATGAAAAACTGTTTTTT
TRBJ1-3	-	TRBV7-8	-	CASIEGLLAGNTIYF	TGTGCCAGCATCGAGGGACTCTTAGCTGGAAACACCATATATTTT
TRBJ2-7	-	TRBV7-6	TRBD2	CASSPVVAGNEQYF	TGTGCCAGCAGCCCCGTGGTAGCGGGAAACGAGCAGTACTTC
TRBJ2-3	-	TRBV29-1	-	CSVLDGPTDTQYF	TGCAGCGTTCTCGACGGACCCACAGATACGCAGTATTTT
TRBJ2-1	-	TRBV6-6	-	CASSYPYTYNEQFF	TGTGCCAGCAGTTACCCGTATACCTACAATGAGCAGTTCTTC
TRBJ2-2	few	TRBV7-3	-	CASSFSGNTGELFF	TGTGCCAGCAGCTTCTCGGGAAACACCGGGGAGCTGTTTTTT
TRBJ2-7	-	TRBV6-1	TRBD1	CASSEGQVSSYEQYF	TGTGCCAGCAGTGAGGGACAGGTCAGCTCCTACGAGCAGTACTTC
TRBJ2-7	-	TRBV5-4	-	CASSPWGDHEQYF	TGTGCCAGCAGCCCCTGGGGGGACCACGAGCAGTACTTC
TRBJ2-7	-	TRBV11-2	-	CASSLGTLYEQYF	TGTGCCAGCAGCTTAGGGACACTATACGAGCAGTACTTC
TRBJ2-5	-	TRBV9	-	CASSVARGGETQYF	TGTGCCAGCAGCGTAGCCAGGGGAGGCGAGACCCAGTACTTC
TRBJ2-1	-	TRBV30	-	CAWSLLMGVMNEQFF	TGTGCCTGGAGTCTCCTTATGGGGGTTATGAATGAGCAGTTCTTC
TRBJ1-4	once	TRBV10-3	-	CAISAGVEKLFF	TGTGCCATCAGTGCAGGGGTCGAAAAACTGTTTTTT
TRBJ2-5	once	TRBV27	-	CASSLSGGLQETQYF	TGTGCCAGCAGTTTATCCGGGGGCCTACAAGAGACCCAGTACTTC
TRBJ2-2	-	TRBV4-1	-	CASSQAPGLVDGELFF	TGCGCCAGCAGCCAAGCCCCGGGTCTAGTCGACGGGGAGCTGTTTTTT
TRBJ2-7	-	TRBV5-1	-	CASSLYGVLYEQYF	TGCGCCAGCAGCTTGTACGGGGTCCTCTACGAGCAGTACTTC
TRBJ2-5	-	TRBV6-5	-	CASSYSPAQETQYF	TGTGCCAGCAGTTACTCGCCAGCCCAAGAGACCCAGTACTTC
TRBJ2-7	-	TRBV7-9	TRBD1	CASTGTGGYEQYF	TGTGCCAGCACCGGGACAGGGGGCTACGAGCAGTACTTC
TRBJ2-7	-	TRBV19	-	CASSWGGGYEQYF	TGTGCCAGTAGTTGGGGAGGGGGCTACGAGCAGTACTTC
TRBJ1-1	once	TRBV10-1	-	CASSALHGAEAFF	TGCGCCAGCAGTGCCCTGCACGGGGCTGAAGCTTTCTTT
TRBJ1-1	-	TRBV2	TRBD1	CASSETLDRANSEAFF	TGTGCCAGCAGTGAAACCCTGGACAGGGCTAACTCTGAAGCTTTCTTT
TRBJ1-1	-	TRBV5-6	-	CASSLSGSAITEAFF	TGTGCCAGCAGCTTGTCTGGGTCCGCTATTACTGAAGCTTTCTTT
TRBJ2-7	-	TRBV5-4	-	CASSPGTGEQYF	TGTGCCAGCAGCCCGGGCACTGGTGAGCAGTACTTC
TRBJ1-2	-	TRBV11-2	-	CASSLVNSHYGYTF	TGTGCCAGCAGCTTAGTAAACAGTCATTATGGCTACACCTTC
TRBJ1-1	-	TRBV9	-	CASSPWVNTEAFF	TGTGCCAGCAGCCCTTGGGTTAACACTGAAGCTTTCTTT
TRBJ2-2	-	TRBV7-3	TRBD2	CASRDSGGNTGELFF	TGTGCCAGCAGGGACAGCGGGGGGAACACCGGGGAGCTGTTTTTT
TRBJ2-2	-	TRBV28	-	CASKASTGELFF	TGTGCCAGCAAGGCCTCCACCGGGGAGCTGTTTTTT
TRBJ2-3	-	TRBV30	-	CAWSVLRVADTQYF	TGTGCCTGGAGTGTACTGCGGGTGGCAGATACGCAGTATTTT
TRBJ2-7	once	TRBV2	TRBD2	CASSDFGGNYEQYF	TGTGCCAGCAGCGACTTCGGGGGGAATTACGAGCAGTACTTC
TRBJ1-6	few	TRBV4-3	-	CASSQGVGGRPLHF	TGCGCCAGCAGCCAAGGCGTCGGGGGTCGACCCCTCCACTTT
TRBJ2-2	-	TRBV2	-	CASGPAEWTGELFF	TGTGCCAGCGGTCCCGCGGAATGGACCGGGGAGCTGTTTTTT
TRBJ2-5	-	TRBV13	-	CASSLSGGLETQYF	TGTGCCAGCAGCTTATCCGGGGGATTGGAGACCCAGTACTTC
TRBJ1-2	-	TRBV4-1	TRBD1	CASSQGQGANYGYTF	TGCGCCAGCAGCCAGGGACAGGGGGCCAACTATGGCTACACCTTC
TRBJ1-1	-	TRBV19	-	CASKGAGNTEAFF	TGTGCCAGCAAGGGCGCAGGGAACACTGAAGCTTTCTTT
TRBJ2-7	-	TRBV25-1	-	CASKKFGAEQYF	TGTGCCAGCAAGAAATTTGGCGCGGAGCAGTACTTC
TRBJ2-7	-	TRBV6-1	TRBD1	CACTGGQYEQYF	TGTGCCTGTACAGGGGGACAATACGAGCAGTACTTC
TRBJ2-5	once	TRBV27	TRBD2	CASSSLAVQETQYF	TGTGCCAGCAGTTCGCTAGCGGTCCAAGAGACCCAGTACTTC
TRBJ2-3	-	TRBV7-2	-	CASRIGVLITDTQYF	TGTGCCAGCAGAATAGGGGTTCTAATCACAGATACGCAGTATTTT
TRBJ2-5	-	TRBV5-1	-	CASTQGTTLYQETQYF	TGCGCCAGCACTCAGGGTACGACCCTGTACCAAGAGACCCAGTACTTC
TRBJ2-7	-	TRBV19	-	CASSISTGESYEQYF	TGTGCCAGTAGTATATCGACGGGGGAGTCCTACGAGCAGTACTTC
TRBJ2-2	-	TRBV9	TRBD2	CASSVGLAGGYTGELFF	TGTGCCAGCAGCGTAGGACTAGCGGGAGGGTATACCGGGGAGCTGTTTTTT
TRBJ2-7	once	TRBV5-4	-	CASSVGSYEQYF	TGTGCCAGCTCTGTGGGATCCTACGAGCAGTACTTC
TRBJ2-7	once	TRBV6-5	TRBD1	CASSWTGSTEQYF	TGTGCCAGCAGCTGGACAGGGAGCACCGAGCAGTACTTC
TRBJ2-3	-	TRBV27	TRBD2	CASSLQLAGGRGTQYF	TGTGCCAGCAGTCTCCAGCTAGCGGGGGGCCGGGGTACGCAGTATTTT